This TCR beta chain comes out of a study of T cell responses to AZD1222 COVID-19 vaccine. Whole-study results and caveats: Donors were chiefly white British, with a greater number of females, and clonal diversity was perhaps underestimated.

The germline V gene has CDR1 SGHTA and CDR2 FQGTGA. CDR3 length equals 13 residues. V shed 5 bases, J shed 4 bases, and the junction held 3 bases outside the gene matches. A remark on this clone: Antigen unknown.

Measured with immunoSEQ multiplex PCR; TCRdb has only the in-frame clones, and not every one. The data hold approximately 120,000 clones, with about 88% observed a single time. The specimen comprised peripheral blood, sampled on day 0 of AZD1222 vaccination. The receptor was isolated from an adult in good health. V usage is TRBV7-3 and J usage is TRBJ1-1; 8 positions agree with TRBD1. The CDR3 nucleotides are TGTGCCAGCAGCCCCAGGGGGCTCACTGAAGCTTTCTTT. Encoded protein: CASSPRGLTEAFF. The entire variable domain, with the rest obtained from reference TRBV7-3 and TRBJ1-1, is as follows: GAGVSQTPSNKVTEKGKYVELRCDPISGHTALYWYRQSLGQGPEFLIYFQGTGAADDSGLPNDRFFAVRPEGSVSTLKIQRTERGDSAVYLCASSPRGLTEAFFGQGTRLTVV.